The rows below give T cell receptor beta chains drawn from one sample of a study of blood T cell repertoires in COVID-19. Assay: immunoSEQ multiplex PCR; the TCRdb copy retains only in-frame clones and omits some. Here the sample spans some 230,000 clones, about 80% being singletons. Sequencing was performed on peripheral blood. The receptors derive from a woman aged 45-59 years with acute or convalescent COVID-19. Each CDR3 is given with its conserved first and last residue. Fields, in order: clone size, J gene, V gene, D gene, CDR3 DNA, CDR3 protein. D genes are given only for firm matches. Some rows have no size entry. The others give once, few or many, or a class for an expanded clone.

>few|TRBJ2-7|TRBV6-5|NA
TGTGCCAGCAGTTACGATCGGGATTTCGTCTACGAGCAGTACTTC
CASSYDRDFVYEQYF
>NA|TRBJ1-6|TRBV9|NA
TGTGCCAGCAGCGTAGCCAGCAGGGATAATTCACCCCTCCACTTT
CASSVASRDNSPLHF
>few|TRBJ1-2|TRBV5-5|NA
TGTGCCAGCAGCTTGCGGGGGAACTATGGCTACACCTTC
CASSLRGNYGYTF
>NA|TRBJ2-7|TRBV9|TRBD2
TGTGCCAGCAGCCGACTAGCGGGAGGACGGGGCGAGCAGTACTTC
CASSRLAGGRGEQYF
>NA|TRBJ1-1|TRBV6-5|NA
TGTGCCAGCAGTTACCCGGGGGGCTCCAAGAACACTGAAGCTTTCTTT
CASSYPGGSKNTEAFF
>NA|TRBJ1-2|TRBV27|NA
TGTGCCAGCAGTTTTCGGGGGGCGAACTATGGCTACACCTTC
CASSFRGANYGYTF
>once|TRBJ2-5|TRBV9|TRBD2
TGTGCCAGCAGCGTAGCGAGCGGGGTGCAAGAGACCCAGTACTTC
CASSVASGVQETQYF
>NA|TRBJ1-2|TRBV3-1/TRBV3-2|NA
TGTGCCAGCAGCCTTCGAGGAAGCTATGGCTACACCTTC
CASSLRGSYGYTF
>NA|TRBJ2-3|TRBV24-1|TRBD1
TGTGCCACCAGTGATCATCCGGGACAGGGATTCACAGATACGCAGTATTTT
CATSDHPGQGFTDTQYF
>NA|TRBJ2-2|TRBV12-3/TRBV12-4|NA
TGTGCCAGCAGTCGGGACACCGGGGAGCTGTTTTTT
CASSRDTGELFF
>NA|TRBJ2-1|TRBV27|TRBD2
TGTGCCAGCAGTTTTCGGCTAGCGGAGGACAATGAGCAGTTCTTC
CASSFRLAEDNEQFF
>NA|TRBJ2-3|TRBV11-2|TRBD1
TGTGCCAGCAGCACAGGGGCTCCGGTGGATACGCAGTATTTT
CASSTGAPVDTQYF
>NA|TRBJ1-2|TRBV2|NA
TGTGCCAGCAGTGTCGACAGGTATGGCTACACCTTC
CASSVDRYGYTF
>NA|TRBJ2-2|TRBV27|NA
TGTGCCAGCAAAAGGACGGGAGTCACCGGGGAGCTGTTTTTT
CASKRTGVTGELFF
>NA|TRBJ2-1|TRBV30|TRBD1
TGTGCCTACCAGACAGGGCCCCAGGGGGATGAGCAGTTCTTC
CAYQTGPQGDEQFF
>few|TRBJ1-5|TRBV2|NA
TGTGCCAGCACCTCACAAAGGGGCACCAATCAGCCCCAGCATTTT
CASTSQRGTNQPQHF
>NA|TRBJ2-5|TRBV11-2|NA
TGTGCCAGCAGCTTAGAATGGGGCCGGGGGGAGACCCAGTACTTC
CASSLEWGRGETQYF
>NA|TRBJ2-5|TRBV12-3/TRBV12-4|NA
TGTGCCAGCAGAGGGGCCCAAGAGACCCAGTACTTC
CASRGAQETQYF
>NA|TRBJ2-7|TRBV11-2|NA
TGTGCCAGCAGCTCGAAGGAGGCTTACGAGCAGTACTTC
CASSSKEAYEQYF
>NA|TRBJ2-1|TRBV14|NA
TGTGCCAGCAGCCAAGCGGGACTCGACGCTTACAATGAGCAGTTCTTC
CASSQAGLDAYNEQFF
>few|TRBJ2-7|TRBV27|TRBD2
TGTGCCAGCAGTCCCCGACTAGCGGTGCCCTACGAGCAGTACTTC
CASSPRLAVPYEQYF
>NA|TRBJ2-7|TRBV30|TRBD2
TGTGCCTGGAGTGTCGGGAGGGGGGACTACGAGCAGTACTTC
CAWSVGRGDYEQYF
>NA|TRBJ2-2|TRBV5-1|TRBD2
TGCGCCAGCAGTTCCAGCGGGGGGCCACCGGAGCTGTTTTTT
CASSSSGGPPELFF
>NA|TRBJ2-1|TRBV3-1/TRBV3-2|TRBD1
TGTGCCAGCGCACAGGGGAACTACAATGAGCAGTTCTTC
CASAQGNYNEQFF
>many|TRBJ1-2|TRBV24-1|TRBD1
TGTGCCACCAGTGATTCGCGGGACAGGGGCGAGAGCTACACCTTC
CATSDSRDRGESYTF
>NA|TRBJ1-2|TRBV7-9|NA
TGTGCCAGCAGCTTGGCCTATGGCTACACCTTC
CASSLAYGYTF
>once|TRBJ2-3|TRBV9|NA
TGTGCCAGCAGCGTATTGCCGGGGAAGGCAGATACGCAGTATTTT
CASSVLPGKADTQYF
>NA|TRBJ2-7|TRBV21-1|NA
TGTGCCAGCAGCACCAACAGGGGTGGGGTCTACGAGCAGTACTTC
CASSTNRGGVYEQYF
>once|TRBJ2-5|TRBV11-3|TRBD2
TGTGCCAGCAGCTTAACTGGACTAGCAGGGGAGACCCAGTACTTC
CASSLTGLAGETQYF
>NA|TRBJ2-3|TRBV29-1|NA
TGCAGCGTTTCCACAGGTACAACTAGCACAGATACGCAGTATTTT
CSVSTGTTSTDTQYF
>NA|TRBJ1-1|TRBV4-3|NA
TGCGCCAGCAGCCAAGTCAGGGGTCGGACTGAAGCTTTCTTT
CASSQVRGRTEAFF
>once|TRBJ1-1|TRBV5-1|NA
TGCGCCAGCAGCTTTCTGGGGGCGGACACTGAAGCTTTCTTT
CASSFLGADTEAFF
>NA|TRBJ1-3|TRBV19|NA
TGTGCCAGTAGGAACGAAGGGGCAGGAAACACCATATATTTT
CASRNEGAGNTIYF
>NA|TRBJ2-5|TRBV4-1|NA
TGCGCCAGCAGCCCTGGAGGAGAGACCCAGTACTTC
CASSPGGETQYF
>NA|TRBJ2-2|TRBV10-3|NA
TGTGCCAGTGACAGGGAGGCGGGGACCGGGGAGCTGTTTTTT
CASDREAGTGELFF
>NA|TRBJ2-2|TRBV28|TRBD2
TGTGCCAGCAGTCCCCCGGGACTAGCGGGAGTTAGGGCCGGGGAGTTGTTTTTT
CASSPPGLAGVRAGELFF
>NA|TRBJ1-3|TRBV7-9|NA
TGTGCCAGCAGCTTAGAGAGTAACACCATATATTTT
CASSLESNTIYF
>NA|TRBJ1-3|TRBV29-1|NA
TGCAGCGTTGACGAGGGCTTTGGAAACACCATATATTTT
CSVDEGFGNTIYF
>NA|TRBJ2-2|TRBV5-1|NA
TGCGCCAGCAGCTTGTCCGCAGAACGGGGCACCGGGGAGCTGTTTTTT
CASSLSAERGTGELFF
>NA|TRBJ2-5|TRBV11-2|TRBD2
TGTGCCAGCAGCTTCGGGCTAGCGGGAGGGGAAGAGACCCAGTACTTC
CASSFGLAGGEETQYF
>NA|TRBJ1-5|TRBV28|NA
TGTGCCAGCAACTCACAGGGCGGCAATCAGCCCCAGCATTTT
CASNSQGGNQPQHF
>few|TRBJ2-2|TRBV7-9|NA
TGTGCCAGCAGAATAACGGGGTTTGCCGGGGAGCTGTTTTTT
CASRITGFAGELFF
>NA|TRBJ1-4|TRBV20-1|NA
TGCAGTGCTAGTGACCTTGCAACTAATGAAAAACTGTTTTTT
CSASDLATNEKLFF
>NA|TRBJ1-2|TRBV18|NA
TGTGCCAGCTCACGCCGACAGGATTCGGGGACTAACTATGGCTACACCTTC
CASSRRQDSGTNYGYTF
>NA|TRBJ2-7|TRBV4-1|NA
TGCGCCAGCAGTCAAGAGCCAGTTGGACTGGCGACCTCCTACGAGCAGTACTTC
CASSQEPVGLATSYEQYF
>NA|TRBJ1-6|TRBV6-5|NA
TGTGCCAGCAGTTCGGGAGGGTCCCTATATAATTCACCCCTCCACTTT
CASSSGGSLYNSPLHF
>NA|TRBJ1-1|TRBV29-1|NA
TGCAGCGTTGTTCAGGCCCCGAACACTGAAGCTTTCTTT
CSVVQAPNTEAFF
>few|TRBJ1-2|TRBV9|NA
TGTGCCAGCAGCGTGGCACAGGAGAACTATGGCTACACCTTC
CASSVAQENYGYTF
>NA|TRBJ1-2|TRBV4-2|NA
TGTGCCAGCAGCCAAGACAGGGCAGGCTACACCTTC
CASSQDRAGYTF
>NA|TRBJ2-7|TRBV19|NA
TGTGCCAGTAGTATAGGACCCCGCGGGGAGCAGTACTTC
CASSIGPRGEQYF
>NA|TRBJ2-7|TRBV14|TRBD2
TGTGCCAGCAGCCAAGATGGAGCGGGAGCGTACGAGCAGTACTTC
CASSQDGAGAYEQYF
>NA|TRBJ2-1|TRBV5-4|TRBD2
TGTGCCAGCAGCTTGGGACCGGGAGGCTTCCACAATGAGCAGTTCTTC
CASSLGPGGFHNEQFF
>NA|TRBJ2-6|TRBV21-1|NA
TGTGCCAGCATCGGGACAGGGGGCTTTGGGGCCAACGTCCTGACTTTC
CASIGTGGFGANVLTF